This TCR beta chain emerged from a study of shared clonotypes between healthy human individuals. Sequenced by immunoSEQ multiplex PCR; TCRdb stores in-frame clones only, minus some. Here the sample spans about 520,000 clones, 65% to 85% being singletons. The CDR3 runs to 15 residues. The germline gives CDR1 SEHNR, CDR2 FQNEAQ (reference sequence). After removal of 1 base from V and 3 bases from J, the junction contained 2 bases not matched to a gene. The sample holds many counts of this clone. The sample comprised PBMCs. The receptor comes from a middle-aged woman in good health. Some clones in this sample may be carry-over from other donors' samples. V usage is TRBV7-9 and J usage is TRBJ2-2, with 7 bases lining up with TRBD2. The CDR3 bases are TGTGCCAGCAGCTTAGGCACTAGCGACACCGGGGAGCTGTTTTTT. Translation: CASSLGTSDTGELFF.